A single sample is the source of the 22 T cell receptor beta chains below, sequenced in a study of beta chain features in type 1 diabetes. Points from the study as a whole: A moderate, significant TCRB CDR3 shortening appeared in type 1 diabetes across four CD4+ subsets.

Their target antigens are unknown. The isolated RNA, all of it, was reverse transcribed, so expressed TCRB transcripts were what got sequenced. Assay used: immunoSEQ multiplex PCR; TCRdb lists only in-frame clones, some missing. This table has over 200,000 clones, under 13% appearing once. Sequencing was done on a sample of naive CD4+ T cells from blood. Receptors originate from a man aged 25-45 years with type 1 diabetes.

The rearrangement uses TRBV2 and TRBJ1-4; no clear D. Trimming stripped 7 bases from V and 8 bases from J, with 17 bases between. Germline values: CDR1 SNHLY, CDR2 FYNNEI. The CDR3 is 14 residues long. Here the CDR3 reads CASTLDYGREKLFF. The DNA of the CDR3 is TGTGCCAGCACTCTTGATTATGGGAGGGAAAAACTGTTTTTT.

CDR3 residues: CASSLVEGWRNTGELFF. Written as DNA, the CDR3 is TGTGCCAGCAGCTTAGTGGAGGGGTGGAGGAACACCGGGGAGCTGTTTTTT. V and J are TRBV7-3 and TRBJ2-2, with D maybe TRBD2 (6 bases). The CDR3 totals 17 residues. With 2 bases removed from V and 1 base from J, the gap between germline ends came to 14 bases. Germline V CDR1 and CDR2: SGHTA, FQGTGA.

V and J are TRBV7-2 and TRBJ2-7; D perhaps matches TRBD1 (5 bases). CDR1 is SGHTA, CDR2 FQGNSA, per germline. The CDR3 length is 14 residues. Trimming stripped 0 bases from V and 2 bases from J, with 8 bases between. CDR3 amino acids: CASSLAQGPYEQYF. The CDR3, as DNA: TGTGCCAGCAGCTTAGCCCAGGGTCCCTACGAGCAGTACTTC.

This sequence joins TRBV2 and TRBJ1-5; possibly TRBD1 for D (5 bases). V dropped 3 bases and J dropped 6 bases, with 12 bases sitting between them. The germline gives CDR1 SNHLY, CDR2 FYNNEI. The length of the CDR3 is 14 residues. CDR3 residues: CASSEFRVPQPQHF. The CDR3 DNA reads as TGTGCCAGCAGTGAGTTCAGGGTCCCTCAGCCCCAGCATTTT.

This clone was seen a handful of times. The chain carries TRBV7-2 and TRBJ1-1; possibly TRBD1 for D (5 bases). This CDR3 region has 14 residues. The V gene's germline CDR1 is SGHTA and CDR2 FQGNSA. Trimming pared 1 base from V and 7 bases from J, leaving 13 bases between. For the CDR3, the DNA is TGTGCCAGCAGCTTAGGGGAGGGGAGTGGTGAAGCTTTCTTT. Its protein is CASSLGEGSGEAFF.

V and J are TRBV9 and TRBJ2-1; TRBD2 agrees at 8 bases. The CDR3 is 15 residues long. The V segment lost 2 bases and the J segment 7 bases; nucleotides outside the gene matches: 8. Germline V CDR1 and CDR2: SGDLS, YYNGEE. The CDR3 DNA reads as TGTGCCAGCAGCGTCAGACTAGCGTCGATGAATGAGCAGTTCTTC. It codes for CASSVRLASMNEQFF.

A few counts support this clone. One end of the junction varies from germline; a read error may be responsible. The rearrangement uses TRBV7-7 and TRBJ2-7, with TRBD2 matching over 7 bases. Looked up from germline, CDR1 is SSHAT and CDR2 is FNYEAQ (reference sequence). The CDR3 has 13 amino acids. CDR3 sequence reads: CASSLAGHYEQYF. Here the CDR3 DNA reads TGTGCTAGCAGCTTAGCGGGCCACTACGAGCAGTACTTC.

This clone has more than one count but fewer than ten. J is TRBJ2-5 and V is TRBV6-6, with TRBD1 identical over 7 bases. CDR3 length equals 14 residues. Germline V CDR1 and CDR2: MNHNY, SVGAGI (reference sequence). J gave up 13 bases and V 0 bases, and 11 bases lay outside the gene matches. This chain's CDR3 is CASSYSRLGDRTYF. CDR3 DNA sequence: TGTGCCAGCAGTTACTCGAGGTTAGGGGACAGAACGTACTTC.

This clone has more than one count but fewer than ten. This chain's CDR3 is CASSARGPGNEQFF. CDR3 DNA sequence: TGTGCCAGCAGTGCTAGGGGGCCCGGCAATGAGCAGTTCTTC. This chain links TRBV6-5 with TRBJ2-1, with TRBD1 matching over 7 bases. V dropped 5 bases and J dropped 6; count of bases not matched to a gene: 7. CDR1 and CDR2 (germline): MNHEY, SVGAGI. The CDR3 has 14 amino acids.

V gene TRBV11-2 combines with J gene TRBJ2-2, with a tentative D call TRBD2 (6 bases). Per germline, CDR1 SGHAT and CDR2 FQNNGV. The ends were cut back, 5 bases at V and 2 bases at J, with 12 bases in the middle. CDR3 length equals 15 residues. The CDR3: CASSTGTSNTGELFF. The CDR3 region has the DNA TGTGCCAGCAGCACTGGGACTTCTAACACCGGGGAGCTGTTTTTT.

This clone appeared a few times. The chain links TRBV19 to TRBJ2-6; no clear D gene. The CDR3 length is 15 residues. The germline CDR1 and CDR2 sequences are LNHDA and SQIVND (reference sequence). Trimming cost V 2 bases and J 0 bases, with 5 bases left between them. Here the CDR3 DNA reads TGTGCCAGTAGTATAAGAGGCTCTGGGGCCAACGTCCTGACTTTC. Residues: CASSIRGSGANVLTF.

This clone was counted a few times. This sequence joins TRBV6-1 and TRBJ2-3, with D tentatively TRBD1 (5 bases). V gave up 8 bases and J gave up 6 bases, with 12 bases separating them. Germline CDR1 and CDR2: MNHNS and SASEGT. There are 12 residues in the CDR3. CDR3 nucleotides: TGTGCCAGCGGTCAGGGATTGGATACGCAGTATTTT. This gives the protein CASGQGLDTQYF.

The CDR3 nucleotides read TGCGCCAGCAGCCTGAACACGAACACTGAAGCTTTCTTT. Translating it yields CASSLNTNTEAFF. The chain couples TRBV5-1 to TRBJ1-1; D is unresolved. The CDR3 totals 13 residues. CDR1 and CDR2 from the germline V gene are SGHRS and YFSETQ. V lost 4 bases to trimming and J lost 1 base, with 8 bases between them.

The CDR3 DNA reads as TGTGCCAGCTCACCCCCCAGGGTAGCCAAAAACATTCAGTACTTC. Its translation: CASSPPRVAKNIQYF. V is TRBV18 and J is TRBJ2-4; tentative D call: TRBD1 (5 bases). CDR3 size: 15 residues. With 3 bases removed from V and 0 bases from J, the gap between germline ends came to 9 bases. Germline CDR1 reads KGHSH; CDR2 reads LQKENI.

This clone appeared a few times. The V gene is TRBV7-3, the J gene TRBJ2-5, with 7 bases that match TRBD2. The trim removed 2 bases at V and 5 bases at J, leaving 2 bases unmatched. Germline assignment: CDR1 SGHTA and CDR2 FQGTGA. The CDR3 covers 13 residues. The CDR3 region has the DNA TGTGCCAGCAGCTTACGGCGGGGGGAGACCCAGTACTTC. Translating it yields CASSLRRGETQYF.

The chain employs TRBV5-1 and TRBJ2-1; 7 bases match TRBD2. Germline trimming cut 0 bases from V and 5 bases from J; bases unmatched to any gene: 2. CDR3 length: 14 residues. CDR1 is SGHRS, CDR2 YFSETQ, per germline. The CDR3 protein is CASSLVGLNNEQFF. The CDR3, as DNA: TGCGCCAGCAGCTTGGTGGGACTAAACAATGAGCAGTTCTTC.

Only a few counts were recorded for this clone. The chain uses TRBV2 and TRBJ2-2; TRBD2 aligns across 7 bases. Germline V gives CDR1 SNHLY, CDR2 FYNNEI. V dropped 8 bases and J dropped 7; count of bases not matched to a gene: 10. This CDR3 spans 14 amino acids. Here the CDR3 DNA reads TGTGCCAGCCAGACGGGGGGACCGGTCGGGGAGCTGTTTTTT. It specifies CASQTGGPVGELFF.

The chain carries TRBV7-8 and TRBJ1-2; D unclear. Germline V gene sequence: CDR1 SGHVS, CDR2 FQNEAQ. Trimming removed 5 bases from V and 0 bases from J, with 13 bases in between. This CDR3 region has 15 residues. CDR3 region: CASSHTGGTNYGYTF. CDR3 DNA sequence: TGTGCCAGCAGCCACACCGGAGGGACTAACTATGGCTACACCTTC.

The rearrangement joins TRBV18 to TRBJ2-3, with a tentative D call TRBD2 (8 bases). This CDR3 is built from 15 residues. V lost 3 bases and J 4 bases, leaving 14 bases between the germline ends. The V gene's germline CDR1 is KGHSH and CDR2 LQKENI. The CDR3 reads CASSPTGTSADTQYF. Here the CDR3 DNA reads TGTGCCAGCTCACCGACAGGGACTAGTGCAGATACGCAGTATTTT.

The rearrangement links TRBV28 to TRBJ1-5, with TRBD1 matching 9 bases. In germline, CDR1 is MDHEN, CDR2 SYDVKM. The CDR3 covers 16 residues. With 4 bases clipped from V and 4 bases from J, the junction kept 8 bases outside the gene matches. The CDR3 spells CASSSSEGTGNQPQHF. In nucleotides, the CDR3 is TGTGCCAGCAGTTCCTCCGAGGGGACAGGGAATCAGCCCCAGCATTTT.

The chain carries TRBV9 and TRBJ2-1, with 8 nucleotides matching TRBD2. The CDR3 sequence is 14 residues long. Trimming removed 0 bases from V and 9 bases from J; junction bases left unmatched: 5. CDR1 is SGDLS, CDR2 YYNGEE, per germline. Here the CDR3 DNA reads TGTGCCAGCAGCGTAGTTAGCGGGGACGGTGAGCAGTTCTTC. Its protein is CASSVVSGDGEQFF.

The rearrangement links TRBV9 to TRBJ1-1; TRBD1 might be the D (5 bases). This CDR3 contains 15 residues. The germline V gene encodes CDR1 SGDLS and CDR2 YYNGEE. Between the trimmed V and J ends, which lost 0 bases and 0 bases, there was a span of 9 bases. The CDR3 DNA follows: TGTGCCAGCAGCGTAGGCCAACAGGTGAACACTGAAGCTTTCTTT. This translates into CASSVGQQVNTEAFF.